This T cell receptor (beta chain) was documented in a study of OX40 agonist ivuxolimab in advanced cancers. Study summary: Ivuxolimab, which patients received intravenously every 2 weeks, was dosed at 0.01 to 10 mg/kg. Study-level findings and limits: Certain nonresponders likewise exhibited a low normalized T-cell clonal expansion. Expanded clones were, on average, more numerous in CD8+ T cells than in CD4+.

Details on this clone: Its antigen is not identified.

Sequencing was performed with immunoSEQ multiplex PCR; in TCRdb, only in-frame clones are kept and a portion is missing. The sample holds 50,000 to 55,000 clones; almost 85% are singletons and the top ten take roughly 4.2%. The CDR3 covers 14 residues. V was shortened by 3 bases and J by 5 bases, with 12 bases between the two germline ends. Germline CDR1 and CDR2: KGHSH and LQKENI. The sample here was CD4+ or CD8+ T cells sorted from blood, taken in a trial of the OX40 agonist ivuxolimab. V gene TRBV18 combines with J gene TRBJ2-3; D is possibly TRBD2 (6 bases). This clonotype was sampled from an adult with an advanced solid tumor such as melanoma, head and neck, liver or kidney cancer. CDR3 in amino acids: CASSPGLAKDTQYF. CDR3 nucleotide sequence: TGTGCCAGCTCACCTGGGCTAGCGAAAGATACGCAGTATTTT.